This T cell receptor beta chain was captured in a study of blood T cell repertoires in COVID-19. Overall study context: The United States, Italy and Spain were the sources of the acute and convalescent COVID-19 samples. Sources were T cells, B-cell-depleted T cells, or PBMCs; the material itself was cDNA or gDNA.

Per the authors' pipeline: Estimation of nucleated cell counts relied on the amplification of reference gene primers. Here immunoSEQ multiplex PCR was the method, and the copy in TCRdb shows in-frame clones only, minus some. The DNA gave D and trimming, while V, J and clone size come from that table. The sample contains fewer than 40,000 clones, about 88% of which appear only once. The CDR3 totals 14 residues. From germline, CDR1 is SGHTA and CDR2 FQGNSA. V lost 7 bases and J 7 bases, leaving 19 bases between the germline ends. This clone has just one count. The source is a woman over 75 with active or convalescent COVID-19. V gene TRBV7-2 combines with J gene TRBJ1-2; no definite D call. The sequenced material came from peripheral blood. CDR3: CASTVDGGRGGYTF. DNA of the CDR3: TGTGCCAGCACAGTTGACGGCGGTCGTGGTGGCTACACCTTC.